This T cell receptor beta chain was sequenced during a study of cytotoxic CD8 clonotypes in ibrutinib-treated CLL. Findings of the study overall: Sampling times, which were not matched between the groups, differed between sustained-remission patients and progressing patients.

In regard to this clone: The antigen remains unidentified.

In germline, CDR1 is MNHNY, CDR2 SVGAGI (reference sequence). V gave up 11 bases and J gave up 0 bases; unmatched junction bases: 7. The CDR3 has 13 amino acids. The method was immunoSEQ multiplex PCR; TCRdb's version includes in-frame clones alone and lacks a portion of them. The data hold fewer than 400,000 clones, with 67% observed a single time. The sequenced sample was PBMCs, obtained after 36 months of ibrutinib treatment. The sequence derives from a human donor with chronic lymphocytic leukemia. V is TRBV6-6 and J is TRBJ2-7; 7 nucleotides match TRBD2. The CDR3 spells CAARGSSSYEQYF. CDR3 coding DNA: TGTGCCGCTCGCGGGAGTTCCTCCTACGAGCAGTACTTC.